The 23 T cell receptor beta chains given below trace back to one sample, sequenced in a study of PD-L1 blockade in urothelial cancer. Indicated time point: pretreatment peripheral blood. Some clones are missing from TCRdb's copy, which holds only in-frame ones; the method was immunoSEQ multiplex PCR. The data contain 85,000 to 90,000 clones, more than 80% of them singletons. Sequencing was performed on PBMCs, taken around atezolizumab (anti-PD-L1) treatment. These receptors were obtained from a woman older than 75 with urothelial cancer.

The gene calls are TRBV28 and TRBJ1-5, with TRBD1 as a possible D gene (5 bases). CDR3 length: 16 amino acids. The ends were cut back, 7 bases at V and 0 bases at J, with 16 bases in the middle. Germline CDR1 and CDR2: MDHEN and SYDVKM. The CDR3 here is CASKTGTGFSNQPQHF. In nucleotides, the CDR3 is TGTGCCAGCAAAACAGGAACGGGCTTTAGCAATCAGCCCCAGCATTTT.

The chain couples TRBV30 to TRBJ2-1; D is undetermined. The germline V gene has CDR1 GTSNPN and CDR2 SVGIG (reference sequence). This CDR3 has 11 residues. Trimming removed 8 bases from V and 7 bases from J, with 12 bases in between. Here the CDR3 DNA reads TGTGCCAAACGAGAGAGAAATGAGCAGTTCTTC. This sequence encodes CAKRERNEQFF.

The gene calls are TRBV14 and TRBJ1-5; a possible D gene is TRBD1 (5 bases). The CDR3 covers 13 residues. Germline values: CDR1 SGHDN, CDR2 FVKESK. Trimming left V 7 bases short and J 7 bases short, with 14 bases between. In DNA form, the CDR3 reads TGTGCCAGCAATTCGGGGGTCGGACAGCCCCAGCATTTT. It is translated as CASNSGVGQPQHF. Using reference TRBV14 and TRBJ1-5 for the parts outside the CDR3, the full variable domain is EAGVTQFPSHSVIEKGQTVTLRCDPISGHDNLYWYRRVMGKEIKFLLHFVKESKQDESGMPNNRFLAERTGGTYSTLKVQPAELEDSGVYFCASNSGVGQPQHFGDGTRLSIL.

This rearrangement joins TRBV9 to TRBJ2-1, with D possibly matching TRBD1 (6 bases). In germline, CDR1 is SGDLS, CDR2 YYNGEE. V gave up 3 bases and J gave up 8 bases, with 15 bases separating them. This CDR3 has 14 amino acids. The DNA of the CDR3 is TGTGCCAGCAGCGGGCGACAGGTGAACGATGAGCAGTTCTTC. This codes for CASSGRQVNDEQFF.

The chain couples TRBV5-1 to TRBJ2-1, with 7 bases identical to TRBD2. V dropped 4 bases and J dropped 7; count of bases not matched to a gene: 14. Germline CDR1 and CDR2: SGHRS and YFSETQ. The CDR3 is 16 residues long. The CDR3 nucleotides are TGCGCCAGCAGCGCCCGTCCTAGCGGAGATTGGAATGAGCAGTTCTTC. This gives the protein CASSARPSGDWNEQFF.

This clone was seen just once. The chain employs TRBV28 and TRBJ1-5; D is unclear. The CDR3 is made up of 14 amino acids. Germline CDR1 MDHEN, CDR2 SYDVKM. V was cut by 7 bases and J by 7 bases, with 17 bases left in between. This chain's CDR3 is CASTTRVGTQPQHF. The CDR3, as DNA: TGTGCCAGCACCACCCGGGTGGGTACGCAGCCCCAGCATTTT. Variable domain in full (rest from reference TRBV28 and TRBJ1-5): DVKVTQSSRYLVKRTGEKVFLECVQDMDHENMFWYRQDPGLGLRLIYFSYDVKMKEKGDIPEGYSVSREKKERFSLILESASTNQTSMYLCASTTRVGTQPQHFGDGTRLSIL.

This clone was counted once. The CDR3 bases are TGTGCCAGCAGCCAAGGGGGGGTCCACGGACAGGAGACCCAGTACTTC. It encodes CASSQGGVHGQETQYF. V is TRBV5-8 and J is TRBJ2-5, with a weak D call TRBD2 (7 bases). Per germline, CDR1 SGHTS and CDR2 YDEGEE. The CDR3 is 16 amino acids. V gave up 4 bases and J gave up 5 bases, with 21 bases separating them. Combining the CDR3 with reference TRBV5-8 and TRBJ2-5 gives the whole variable domain EAGVTQSPTHLIKTRGQQATLRCSPISGHTSVYWYQQALGLGLQFLLWYDEGEERNRGNFPPRFSGRQFPNYSSELNVNALELEDSALYLCASSQGGVHGQETQYFGPGTRLLVL.

The chain is built from TRBV7-9 and TRBJ2-5, with D perhaps TRBD2 (6 bases). Trimming left V 5 bases short and J 0 bases short, with 10 bases between. This CDR3 region has 14 residues. Germline loops: CDR1 SEHNR, CDR2 FQNEAQ (reference sequence). DNA for the CDR3: TGTGCCAGCAGCCCCTGGGACTACCAAGAGACCCAGTACTTC. Protein product: CASSPWDYQETQYF. The full variable domain, rest sourced from reference TRBV7-9 and TRBJ2-5, is DTGVSQNPRHKITKRGQNVTFRCDPISEHNRLYWYRQTLGQGPEFLTYFQNEAQLEKSRLLSDRFSAERPKGSFSTLEIQRTEQGDSAMYLCASSPWDYQETQYFGPGTRLLVL.

The gene calls are TRBV11-2 and TRBJ2-1; D is possibly TRBD1 (5 bases). The CDR3 is 16 residues long. With 1 base removed from V and 3 bases from J, the gap between germline ends came to 13 bases. Germline V gives CDR1 SGHAT, CDR2 FQNNGV. In DNA form, the CDR3 reads TGTGCCAGCAGCTTAGTTCAGGGCCTAAACTACAATGAGCAGTTCTTC. This encodes CASSLVQGLNYNEQFF.

This clone was detected once. The chain uses TRBV5-1 and TRBJ2-5, with TRBD2 matching over 13 bases. V was clipped by 3 bases and J by 4 bases; unmatched bases: 9. The germline gives CDR1 SGHRS, CDR2 YFSETQ. The CDR3 has 17 residues. The CDR3 is CASSSSVGLAGIETQYF. The CDR3 nucleotides are TGCGCCAGCAGCTCCTCCGTGGGACTAGCGGGAATAGAGACCCAGTACTTC.

The chain is built from TRBV7-2 and TRBJ1-2; 12 bases line up with TRBD1. CDR1 and CDR2 from the germline V gene are SGHTA and FQGNSA. V was pared by 3 bases and J by 6 bases, with 14 bases of the junction left unmatched. The CDR3 has 18 amino acids. The CDR3 region has the DNA TGTGCCAGCAGCTTGTGGTCGGGACAGGGGGCCTTTGCCGATGGCTACACCTTC. Amino acid sequence: CASSLWSGQGAFADGYTF.

The chain links TRBV6-1 to TRBJ2-1, with 8 bases that match TRBD1. J was trimmed by 7 bases and V by 1 base; bases with no gene match: 6. The germline gives CDR1 MNHNS, CDR2 SASEGT. The CDR3 loop spans 15 amino acids. The CDR3 protein is CASSEGSGQVNEQFF. The CDR3 bases are TGTGCCAGCAGTGAAGGATCGGGACAGGTGAATGAGCAGTTCTTC.

The gene calls are TRBV13 and TRBJ2-6; TRBD1 might be the D (5 bases). The CDR3 length is 18 residues. Trimming removed 3 bases at V and 4 bases at J, with 19 bases between. The V gene's germline CDR1 is PRHDT and CDR2 FYEKMQ (reference sequence). This CDR3 is CASSFRAPGPFGANVLTF. CDR3 nucleotides: TGTGCCAGCAGCTTCAGGGCCCCGGGTCCTTTCGGGGCCAACGTCCTGACTTTC.

This rearrangement joins TRBV7-6 to TRBJ2-1; TRBD2 aligns across 10 bases. Trimming cost V 4 bases and J 9 bases; bases outside gene matches: 15. This CDR3 comprises 17 residues. Germline values: CDR1 SGHVS, CDR2 FNYEAQ. This chain's CDR3 is CASSSIKREGQDGEQFF. CDR3 bases: TGTGCCAGCAGCTCAATTAAGCGGGAGGGCCAGGATGGTGAGCAGTTCTTC.

This clone occurred a few times. This chain connects TRBV5-1 to TRBJ1-1, with 12 bases lining up with TRBD1. The CDR3 consists of 14 residues. V shed 4 bases, J shed 8 bases, and the junction held 6 bases outside the gene matches. The V gene's germline CDR1 is SGHRS and CDR2 YFSETQ. The CDR3 nucleotides read TGCGCCAGCAGCACGGGACAGGGGGCTGGGGAAGCTTTCTTT. Its translation is CASSTGQGAGEAFF.

The chain combines TRBV19 with TRBJ2-7, with TRBD1 matching over 9 bases. The CDR3 is 14 amino acids. V lost 3 bases to trimming and J lost 9 bases; unmatched junction nucleotides: 9. Per the germline V gene, CDR1 is LNHDA and CDR2 is SQIVND (reference sequence). The CDR3 sequence: CASSMDRGYFGQYF. The CDR3 DNA follows: TGTGCCAGTAGTATGGACAGGGGATACTTCGGGCAGTACTTC.

V and J are TRBV27 and TRBJ1-1, with 9 bases matching TRBD1. Germline CDR1 is MNHEY and CDR2 is SMNVEV (reference sequence). V lost 5 bases, J lost 6 bases, and 4 bases stayed unmatched. This CDR3 region has 13 residues. The CDR3 protein is CASSPGQGPEAFF. The CDR3 DNA follows: TGTGCCAGCAGTCCAGGACAGGGGCCTGAAGCTTTCTTT.

The chain carries TRBV19 and TRBJ2-7, with D tentatively TRBD2 (5 bases). Germline V gene lookup returns CDR1 LNHDA and CDR2 SQIVND (reference sequence). V shed 7 bases and J shed 2 bases, with 12 bases lying between them. The CDR3 runs 13 residues. Here the CDR3 reads CASIGQEAYEQYF. CDR3 DNA sequence: TGTGCCAGTATAGGGCAGGAGGCCTACGAGCAGTACTTC.

V is TRBV5-8 and J is TRBJ1-1, with D possibly matching TRBD1 (5 bases). Trimming cost V 4 bases and J 4 bases, with 11 bases left between them. CDR3 length equals 13 residues. CDR1 and CDR2 from the germline V gene are SGHTS and YDEGEE. Here the CDR3 reads CASSVDSVTEAFF. The CDR3 DNA is TGTGCCAGCAGCGTCGACAGCGTCACTGAAGCTTTCTTT.

This chain uses TRBV2 with TRBJ1-1; D is undetermined. The CDR3 has 14 residues. Trimming removed 2 bases at V and 0 bases at J, with 7 bases between. CDR1 is SNHLY, CDR2 FYNNEI, per germline. The CDR3 region has the DNA TGTGCCAGCAGTGAATGGGCAGTGAACACTGAAGCTTTCTTT. It encodes CASSEWAVNTEAFF.

The chain employs TRBV7-8 and TRBJ1-3; 9 nucleotides match TRBD1. V was clipped by 4 bases and J by 2 bases; unmatched bases: 6. Germline V gives CDR1 SGHVS, CDR2 FQNEAQ. The CDR3 spans 16 residues. CDR3 coding DNA: TGTGCCAGCAGCTCTATGGGACAGGGTGCTGGAAACACCATATATTTT. Protein sequence: CASSSMGQGAGNTIYF.

This clone was detected only once. The chain carries TRBV5-1 and TRBJ2-3, with TRBD1 matching 9 bases. CDR3 size: 15 residues. V lost 3 bases to trimming and J lost 3 bases; unmatched junction nucleotides: 5. Germline V gene data show CDR1 as SGHRS and CDR2 as YFSETQ. CDR3 sequence (DNA): TGCGCCAGCAGCTCTCAGACAGGGGGTACAGATACGCAGTATTTT. It yields the protein CASSSQTGGTDTQYF. Based on the CDR3 plus reference TRBV5-1 and TRBJ2-3, the full variable domain is KAGVTQTPRYLIKTRGQQVTLSCSPISGHRSVSWYQQTPGQGLQFLFEYFSETQRNKGNFPGRFSGRQFSNSRSEMNVSTLELGDSALYLCASSSQTGGTDTQYFGPGTRLTVL.

V usage is TRBV7-9 and J usage is TRBJ1-1; possibly TRBD1 for D (5 bases). The germline CDR1 and CDR2 sequences are SEHNR and FQNEAQ (reference sequence). V lost 3 bases, J lost 2 bases, and 10 bases lay in between. This CDR3 contains 14 residues. CDR3 loop: CASSLGDSNTEAFF. The DNA of the CDR3 is TGTGCCAGCAGCTTGGGGGACTCTAACACTGAAGCTTTCTTT.